Below are 29 T cell receptor beta chains sequenced from a single sample in a study of human T cells and chemical hapten exposure. Time point of the sample: patch test 1, 2 weeks after DPC sensitization. Described treatment: therapeutic diphenylcyclopropenone sensitization with weekly scalp DPC. TCRdb reanalysed the RACE reads using MiXCR and keeps one entry per CDR3 protein. The repertoire holds about 360,000 distinct CDR3 sequences, under 9% seen once, with approximately 8% in the top ten. The sample in question was whole blood, obtained in connection with sensitization to the hapten diphenylcyclopropenone (DPC). The receptors stem from a woman under 30 with alopecia areata. Some clones in this sample may be carry-over from other donors' samples.

This clonotype was found a few times. The chain couples TRBV4-3 to TRBJ1-4; unclear D gene. Trimming took off 0 bases at V and 7 bases at J, with 12 bases between the two ends. Per the germline V gene, CDR1 is LGHNA and CDR2 is YSLEER. The length of the CDR3 is 15 residues. CDR3 amino acids: CASSQEFSYSEKLFF. The CDR3 DNA follows: TGCGCCAGCAGCCAAGAATTCTCATACAGTGAAAAACTGTTTTTT.

This sequence joins TRBV2 and TRBJ2-5, with no clear D. CDR1 and CDR2 from the germline V gene are SNHLY and FYNNEI. The CDR3 consists of 14 residues. With 5 bases removed from V and 2 bases from J, the gap between germline ends came to 12 bases. The CDR3 sequence: CASSTRGNQETQYF. The DNA of the CDR3 is TGTGCCAGCAGTACTCGAGGAAATCAAGAGACCCAGTACTTC.

At least ten counts were recorded for this clonotype. The V call is TRBV4-1, the J call TRBJ2-3; D gene ambiguous. Germline CDR1 reads MGHRA; CDR2 reads YSYEKL. Trimming cost V 0 bases and J 1 base, with 5 bases left between them. The CDR3 runs 14 residues. The CDR3 DNA reads TGCGCCAGCAGCCAAGATCCACGCACAGATACGCAGTATTTT. It yields the protein CASSQDPRTDTQYF.

There are a few counts of this clonotype. CDR3 protein: CASSYSDSYEAFF. As DNA, the CDR3 is TGTGCCAGCAGTTACTCGGACAGCTATGAAGCTTTCTTT. The genes are TRBV6-6 and TRBJ1-1; perhaps TRBD1 as D (6 bases). Per germline, CDR1 MNHNY and CDR2 SVGAGI (reference sequence). V lost 0 bases to trimming and J lost 7 bases, with 9 bases between them. The CDR3 totals 13 residues.

This clonotype was picked up many times. This chain links TRBV24-1 with TRBJ2-1, with D perhaps given as TRBD1 or TRBD2 (6 bases each). V lost 3 bases to trimming and J lost 9 bases, with 20 bases between them. Germline V gives CDR1 KGHDR, CDR2 SFDVKD. This CDR3 spans 16 amino acids. CDR3 region: CATSDPTGTGWGEQFF. The CDR3 nucleotides read TGTGCCACCAGTGATCCCACAGGGACTGGATGGGGTGAGCAGTTCTTC.

This clonotype was counted a few times. This rearrangement joins TRBV6-2 or TRBV6-3 to TRBJ2-3, with 9 bases lining up with TRBD2. Per the germline V gene, CDR1 is MNHEY and CDR2 is SVGEGT. Unmatched junction bases numbered 6, after V lost 5 bases and J lost 6 bases. This CDR3 is built from 14 residues. Here the CDR3 reads CASSIAGETDTQYF. CDR3 DNA sequence: TGTGCCAGCAGTATAGCGGGGGAGACGGATACGCAGTATTTT.

The chain has TRBV18 and TRBJ1-5; the match to TRBD1 covers 8 bases. The germline CDR1 and CDR2 sequences are KGHSH and LQKENI. This CDR3 comprises 13 residues. V lost 6 bases and J lost 6; bases outside the gene matches: 4. DNA of the CDR3: TGTGCCAGCTCCACGGACAGGGCTCAGCCCCAGCATTTT. As protein: CASSTDRAQPQHF.

This clonotype was recorded many times. The chain is built from TRBV4-3 and TRBJ2-3, with 12 bases that match TRBD2. The J segment lost 1 base and the V segment lost 3 bases, leaving 2 bases of the junction unmatched. Per germline, CDR1 LGHNA and CDR2 YSLEER. This CDR3 region has 16 residues. The CDR3 DNA reads as TGCGCCAGCAGCCACGCTAGCGGGGGGGGCACAGATACGCAGTATTTT. It encodes CASSHASGGGTDTQYF.

V usage is TRBV27 and J usage is TRBJ1-3; D is undetermined. CDR1 is MNHEY and CDR2 is SMNVEV in the germline V gene (reference sequence). The CDR3 loop spans 14 amino acids. With 5 bases removed from V and 4 bases from J, the gap between germline ends came to 12 bases. For the CDR3, the DNA is TGTGCCAGCAGTCCGTCGGTCCCCGGAAACACCATATATTTT. This encodes CASSPSVPGNTIYF.

This clonotype was detected a few times. The rearrangement joins TRBV29-1 to TRBJ2-3; 10 bases are a match to TRBD2. This CDR3 has 18 residues. The J segment lost 5 bases and the V segment lost 1 base, leaving 15 bases of the junction unmatched. CDR1 SQVTM and CDR2 ANQGSEA come from the germline V gene. The CDR3 bases are TGCAGCGTTGAAGTCCCTCTCCTGCTAGCGGGGGTCCAAGATACGCAGTATTTT. This codes for CSVEVPLLLAGVQDTQYF.

Only a few counts were recorded for this clonotype. The chain employs TRBV7-9 and TRBJ2-3, with D perhaps matching TRBD2 (5 bases). This CDR3 has 15 residues. V was cut by 5 bases and J by 6 bases, with 18 bases left in between. In germline, CDR1 is SEHNR, CDR2 FQNEAQ (reference sequence). DNA for the CDR3: TGTGCCAGCAGCCTCACTAGAGCTCAAATGGATACGCAGTATTTT. Translated, it gives CASSLTRAQMDTQYF. Looking up the rest from reference TRBV7-9 and TRBJ2-3 gives the full variable domain: DTGVSQNPRHKITKRGQNVTFRCDPISEHNRLYWYRQTLGQGPEFLTYFQNEAQLEKSRLLSDRFSAERPKGSFSTLEIQRTEQGDSAMYLCASSLTRAQMDTQYFGPGTRLTVL.

This clonotype occurred many times. The chain employs TRBV7-6 and TRBJ2-5; D is ambiguous. Germline V gene lookup returns CDR1 SGHVS and CDR2 FNYEAQ. This CDR3 has 13 residues. V lost 1 base to trimming and J lost 2 bases, with 5 bases between them. CDR3 amino acids: CASSLVTQETQYF. The CDR3 nucleotides read TGTGCCAGCAGCTTAGTAACGCAAGAGACCCAGTACTTC.

This clonotype showed up many times. The chain employs TRBV7-2 and TRBJ2-7; D possibly corresponds to TRBD2 (5 bases). CDR3 length: 13 amino acids. V dropped 5 bases and J dropped 5 bases, with 13 bases sitting between them. Germline loops: CDR1 SGHTA, CDR2 FQGNSA. CDR3 bases: TGTGCCAGCAGCCCCCTCGGGAACCACGAGCAGTACTTC. Protein product: CASSPLGNHEQYF. The complete variable domain, with remaining parts taken from reference TRBV7-2 and TRBJ2-7, reads GAGVSQSPSNKVTEKGKDVELRCDPISGHTALYWYRQSLGQGLEFLIYFQGNSAPDKSGLPSDRFSAERTGGSVSTLTIQRTQQEDSAVYLCASSPLGNHEQYFGPGTRLTVT.

The rearrangement uses TRBV2 and TRBJ2-7; D unresolved. Germline CDR1 and CDR2: SNHLY and FYNNEI. The CDR3 consists of 12 residues. The V and J ends lost 6 bases and 6 bases respectively, with 12 bases between them. The CDR3 DNA reads TGTGCCAGCAGCCAAACGTCATCCGAGCAGTACTTC. It translates to CASSQTSSEQYF.

This clonotype turned up a few times. The chain is built from TRBV7-9 and TRBJ1-2, with 9 bases aligning to TRBD1. CDR1 and CDR2 (germline): SEHNR, FQNEAQ (reference sequence). J lost 0 bases, V lost 1 base, and 6 bases had no gene match. CDR3 length equals 17 residues. The CDR3 nucleotides are TGTGCCAGCAGCTTAGGGCCCAGGGACAGGGCTAACTATGGCTACACCTTC. Translated: CASSLGPRDRANYGYTF.

There are many counts of this clonotype. This chain links TRBV2 with TRBJ1-1; D is perhaps TRBD1 (6 bases). The CDR3 has 15 residues. Germline CDR1 is SNHLY and CDR2 is FYNNEI. Trimming removed 7 bases at V and 10 bases at J, with 25 bases between. Here the CDR3 reads CASNRERRTRSIAFF. The CDR3 DNA sequence: TGTGCCAGCAACAGGGAACGGAGGACGCGGAGCATAGCTTTCTTT.

Ten or more counts support this clonotype. The chain combines TRBV7-3 with TRBJ1-3; no clear D gene. The V end was cut by 2 bases, the J end by 0 bases, with 8 bases between. Per the germline V gene, CDR1 is SGHTA and CDR2 is FQGTGA. The CDR3 runs 15 residues. The CDR3: CASSLQPFSGNTIYF. The DNA of the CDR3 is TGTGCCAGCAGCTTACAGCCCTTCTCTGGAAACACCATATATTTT.

The chain combines TRBV18 with TRBJ1-4, with TRBD1 matching over 7 bases. J gave up 3 bases and V 3 bases, and 4 bases lay outside the gene matches. This CDR3 has 15 amino acids. Germline V lookup: CDR1 KGHSH, CDR2 LQKENI. The CDR3 reads CASSPPGQSNEKLFF. The CDR3 bases are TGTGCCAGCTCACCGCCGGGACAGTCTAATGAAAAACTGTTTTTT.

The chain joins TRBV5-5 to TRBJ2-3; D unresolved. Between the trimmed V and J ends, which lost 2 bases and 5 bases, there was a span of 18 bases. This CDR3 spans 16 amino acids. The germline gives CDR1 SGHKS, CDR2 YYEKEE (reference sequence). The chain's CDR3 is CASSFPRAAQGDTQYF. CDR3 in DNA: TGTGCCAGCAGCTTTCCCCGGGCAGCCCAAGGAGATACGCAGTATTTT. Full variable domain (outside the CDR3, taken from reference TRBV5-5 and TRBJ2-3): DAGVTQSPTHLIKTRGQQVTLRCSPISGHKSVSWYQQVLGQGPQFIFQYYEKEERGRGNFPDRFSARQFPNYSSELNVNALLLGDSALYLCASSFPRAAQGDTQYFGPGTRLTVL.

The genes are TRBV6-1 and TRBJ2-2, with 9 positions matching TRBD2. This CDR3 comprises 19 residues. The V gene end was trimmed by 5 bases and the J gene end by 7 bases; junction bases not matched to a gene: 20. Germline V gives CDR1 MNHNS, CDR2 SASEGT. This chain's CDR3 is CASSQPGRWTSEKGGELFF. The DNA of the CDR3 is TGTGCCAGCAGTCAACCGGGACGCTGGACTAGCGAGAAGGGCGGGGAGCTGTTTTTT.

V is TRBV2 and J is TRBJ2-1; 7 nucleotides agree with TRBD1. The CDR3 covers 10 residues. CDR1 SNHLY and CDR2 FYNNEI come from the germline V gene. The V and J ends lost 5 bases and 14 bases, in that order; junction bases with no gene match: 3. The CDR3 nucleotides read TGTGCCAGCAGTTCAGGGGGAAAGTTCTTC. Its translation: CASSSGGKFF.

The chain carries TRBV15 and TRBJ2-1, with 13 bases identical to TRBD2. CDR3 size: 16 residues. Germline V gene sequence: CDR1 LNHNV, CDR2 YYDKDF (reference sequence). With 5 bases clipped from V and 9 bases from J, the junction kept 10 bases outside the gene matches. The DNA for the CDR3 is TGTGCCACCAGCGGGACGGGACTAGCGGGGTTTGGTGAGCAGTTCTTC. Its protein is CATSGTGLAGFGEQFF. Full variable domain (outside the CDR3, taken from reference TRBV15 and TRBJ2-1): DAMVIQNPRYQVTQFGKPVTLSCSQTLNHNVMYWYQQKSSQAPKLLFHYYDKDFNNEADTPDNFQSRRPNTSFCFLDIRSPGLGDTAMYLCATSGTGLAGFGEQFFGPGTRLTVL.

This clonotype was seen repeatedly, ten times or more. J is TRBJ2-3 and V is TRBV7-8; D is unresolved. This CDR3 comprises 15 residues. Germline V gives CDR1 SGHVS, CDR2 FQNEAQ. V was pared by 1 base and J by 2 bases, with 10 bases between. The CDR3 protein is CASSLVALPTDTQYF. Here the CDR3 DNA reads TGTGCCAGCAGCTTAGTGGCGTTGCCCACAGATACGCAGTATTTT.

In its sample, this clonotype was seen many times. The rearrangement joins TRBV29-1 to TRBJ2-2; possible D gene TRBD1, 5 bases. Deletions cut 5 bases from V and 1 base from J, with 8 bases between. The CDR3 runs 13 residues. Germline V gene lookup returns CDR1 SQVTM and CDR2 ANQGSEA. CDR3 sequence: CSVLDRNTGELFF. The CDR3 bases are TGCAGCGTTCTCGACAGGAACACCGGGGAGCTGTTTTTT.

The gene calls are TRBV12-3 or TRBV12-4 and TRBJ2-7, with TRBD1 identical over 8 bases. The CDR3 spans 14 residues. V lost 3 bases to trimming and J lost 6 bases; unmatched junction nucleotides: 7. The CDR3 coding sequence is TGTGCCAGCAGTTTTGGACAGGGCTTCGGCGAGCAGTACTTC. Translated: CASSFGQGFGEQYF.

A few counts support this clonotype. This rearrangement joins TRBV6-2 or TRBV6-3 to TRBJ1-5; a weak D match, TRBD1 (5 bases). Per the germline V gene, CDR1 is MNHEY and CDR2 is SVGEGT. CDR3 length: 12 amino acids. Deletions cut 2 bases from V and 11 bases from J, with 10 bases between. The CDR3 DNA reads as TGTGCCAGCAGTTACCCCCGAGGGGCCCAGCATTTT. Its translation: CASSYPRGAQHF.

Only a few counts were recorded for this clonotype. This chain links TRBV20-1 with TRBJ1-6, with a tentative D call TRBD1 (5 bases). The CDR3 is 14 residues long. Per germline, CDR1 DFQATT and CDR2 SNEGSKA (reference sequence). The V and J ends lost 3 bases and 2 bases respectively, with 8 bases between them. The DNA for the CDR3 is TGCAGTGCTAGTGGGGGTGCCTATAATTCACCCCTCCACTTT. It translates to CSASGGAYNSPLHF.

The chain couples TRBV18 to TRBJ1-1; 9 nucleotides align to TRBD1. V lost 2 bases and J lost 5; bases outside the gene matches: 9. This CDR3 is built from 16 residues. CDR1 and CDR2 from the germline V gene are KGHSH and LQKENI. In DNA form, the CDR3 reads TGTGCCAGCTCACCAACTTTCTGGGACAGGGATACTGAAGCTTTCTTT. It yields the protein CASSPTFWDRDTEAFF.

This clonotype was seen more than once but under ten times. The V gene is TRBV5-4, the J gene TRBJ1-6; the D gene is possibly TRBD1 (6 bases). The CDR3 consists of 15 residues. Germline loops: CDR1 SGHNT, CDR2 YYREEE (reference sequence). The germline V and J ends were trimmed by 4 bases and 9 bases, with 17 bases remaining between them. CDR3 loop: CASSPGAGAPSPLHF. DNA of the CDR3: TGTGCCAGCAGCCCCGGAGCGGGGGCGCCTTCACCCCTCCACTTT. The full variable domain, completed using reference TRBV5-4 and TRBJ1-6, is ETGVTQSPTHLIKTRGQQVTLRCSSQSGHNTVSWYQQALGQGPQFIFQYYREEENGRGNFPPRFSGLQFPNYSSELNVNALELDDSALYLCASSPGAGAPSPLHFGNGTRLTVT.